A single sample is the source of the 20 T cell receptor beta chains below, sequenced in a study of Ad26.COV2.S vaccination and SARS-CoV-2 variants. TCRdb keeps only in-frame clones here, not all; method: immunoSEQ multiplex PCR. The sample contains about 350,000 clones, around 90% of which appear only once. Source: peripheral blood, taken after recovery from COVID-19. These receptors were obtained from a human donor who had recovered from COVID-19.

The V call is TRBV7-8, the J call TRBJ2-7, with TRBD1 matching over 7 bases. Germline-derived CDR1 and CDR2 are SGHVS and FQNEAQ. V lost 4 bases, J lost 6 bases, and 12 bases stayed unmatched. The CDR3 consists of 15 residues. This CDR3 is CASSSVRTGALEQYF. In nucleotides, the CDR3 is TGTGCCAGCAGCTCGGTGAGAACAGGGGCTCTCGAGCAGTACTTC.

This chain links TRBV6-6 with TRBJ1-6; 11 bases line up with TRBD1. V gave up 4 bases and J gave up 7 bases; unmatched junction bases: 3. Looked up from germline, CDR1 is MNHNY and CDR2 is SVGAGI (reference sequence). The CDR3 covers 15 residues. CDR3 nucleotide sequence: TGTGCCAGCAGTTCGGGGACAGGGGGGAATTCACCCCTCCACTTT. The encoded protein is CASSSGTGGNSPLHF.

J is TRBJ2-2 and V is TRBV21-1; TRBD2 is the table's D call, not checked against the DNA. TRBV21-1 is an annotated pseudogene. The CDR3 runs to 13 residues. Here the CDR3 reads CASSYIRPGELFF. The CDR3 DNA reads TGTGCCAGCAGCTATATTCGTCCCGGGGAGCTGTTTTTT.

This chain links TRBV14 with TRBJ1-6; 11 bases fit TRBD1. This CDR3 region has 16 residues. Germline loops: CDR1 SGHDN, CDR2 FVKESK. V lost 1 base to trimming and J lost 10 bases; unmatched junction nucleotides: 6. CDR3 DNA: TGTGCCAGCAGCCAAGGTCCGGGACAGGGGGTCTCACCCCTCCACTTT. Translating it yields CASSQGPGQGVSPLHF.

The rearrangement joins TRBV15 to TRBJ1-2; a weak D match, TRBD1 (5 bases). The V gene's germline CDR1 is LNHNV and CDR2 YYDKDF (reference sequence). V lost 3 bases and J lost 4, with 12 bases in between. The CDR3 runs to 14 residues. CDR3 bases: TGTGCCACCAGCAGTATGACAGAGGCCTATGGCTACACCTTC. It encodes CATSSMTEAYGYTF.

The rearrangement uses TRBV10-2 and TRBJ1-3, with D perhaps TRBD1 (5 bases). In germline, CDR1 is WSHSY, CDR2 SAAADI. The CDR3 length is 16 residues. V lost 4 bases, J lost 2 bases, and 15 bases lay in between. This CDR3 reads CASSVSGTVPGNTIYF. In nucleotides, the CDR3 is TGCGCCAGCAGTGTATCCGGGACGGTCCCTGGAAACACCATATATTTT.

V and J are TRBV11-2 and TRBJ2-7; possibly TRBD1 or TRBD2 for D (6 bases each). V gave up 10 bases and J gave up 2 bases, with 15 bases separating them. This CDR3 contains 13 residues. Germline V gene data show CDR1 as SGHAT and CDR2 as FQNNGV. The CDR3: CATSRGEAYEQYF. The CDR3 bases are TGTGCCACTTCGAGGGGGGAAGCCTACGAGCAGTACTTC.

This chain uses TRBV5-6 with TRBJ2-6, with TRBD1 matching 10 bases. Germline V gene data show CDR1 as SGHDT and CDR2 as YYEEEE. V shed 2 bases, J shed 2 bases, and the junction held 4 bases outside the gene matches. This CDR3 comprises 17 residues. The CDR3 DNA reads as TGTGCCAGCAGCTTTGGGACAGGGGCTCCTGGGGCCAACGTCCTGACTTTC. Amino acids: CASSFGTGAPGANVLTF.

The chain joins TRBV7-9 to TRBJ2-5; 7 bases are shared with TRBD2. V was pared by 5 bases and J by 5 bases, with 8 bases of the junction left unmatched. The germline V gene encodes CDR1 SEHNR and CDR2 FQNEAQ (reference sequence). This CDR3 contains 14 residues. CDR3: CASSGMTSRETQYF. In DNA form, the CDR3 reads TGTGCCAGCAGCGGAATGACTAGCCGGGAGACCCAGTACTTC.

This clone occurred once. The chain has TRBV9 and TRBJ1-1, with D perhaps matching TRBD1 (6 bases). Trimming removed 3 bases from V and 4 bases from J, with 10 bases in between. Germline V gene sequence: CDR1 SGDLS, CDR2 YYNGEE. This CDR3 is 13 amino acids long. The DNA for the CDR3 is TGTGCCAGCAGCGCAGACAGGAGCACTGAAGCTTTCTTT. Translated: CASSADRSTEAFF. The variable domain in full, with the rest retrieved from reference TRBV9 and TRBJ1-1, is DSGVTQTPKHLITATGQRVTLRCSPRSGDLSVYWYQQSLDQGLQFLIQYYNGEERAKGNILERFSAQQFPDLHSELNLSSLELGDSALYFCASSADRSTEAFFGQGTRLTVV.

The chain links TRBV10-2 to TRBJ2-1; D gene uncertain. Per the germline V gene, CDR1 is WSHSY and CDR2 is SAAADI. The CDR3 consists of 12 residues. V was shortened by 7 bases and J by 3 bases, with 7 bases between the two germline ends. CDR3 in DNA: TGCGCCAGCAAACAGCGCTACAATGAGCAGTTCTTC. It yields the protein CASKQRYNEQFF.

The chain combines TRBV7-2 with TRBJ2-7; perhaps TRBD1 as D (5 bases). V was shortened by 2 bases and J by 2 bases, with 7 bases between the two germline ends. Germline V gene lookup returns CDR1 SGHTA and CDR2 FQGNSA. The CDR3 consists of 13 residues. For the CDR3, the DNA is TGTGCCAGCAGCTTACAGGGAACCTACGAGCAGTACTTC. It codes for CASSLQGTYEQYF.

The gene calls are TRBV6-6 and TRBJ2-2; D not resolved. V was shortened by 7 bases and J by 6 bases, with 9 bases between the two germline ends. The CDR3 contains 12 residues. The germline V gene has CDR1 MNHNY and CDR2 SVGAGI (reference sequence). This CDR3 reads CASTPSSGELFF. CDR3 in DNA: TGTGCCAGCACTCCCAGCTCCGGGGAGCTGTTTTTT.

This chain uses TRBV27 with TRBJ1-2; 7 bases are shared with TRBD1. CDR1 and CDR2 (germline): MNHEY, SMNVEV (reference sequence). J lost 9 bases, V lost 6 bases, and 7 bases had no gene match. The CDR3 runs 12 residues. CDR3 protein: CASRPLQGSYTF. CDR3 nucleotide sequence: TGTGCCAGCAGGCCGTTACAGGGGAGCTACACCTTC.

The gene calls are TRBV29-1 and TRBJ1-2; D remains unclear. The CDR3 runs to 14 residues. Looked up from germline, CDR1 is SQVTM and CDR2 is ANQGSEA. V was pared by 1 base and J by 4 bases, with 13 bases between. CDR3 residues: CSVEGRQLPYGYTF. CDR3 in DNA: TGCAGCGTTGAAGGGAGACAACTACCCTATGGCTACACCTTC.

The CDR3 coding sequence is TGTGCCAGCAGTCTCGGGAATCAGCCCCAGCATTTT. Translation: CASSLGNQPQHF. V usage is TRBV2 and J usage is TRBJ1-5; the D is unclear. The CDR3 totals 12 residues. Germline CDR1 is SNHLY and CDR2 is FYNNEI. Trimming removed 5 bases at V and 4 bases at J, with 6 bases between.

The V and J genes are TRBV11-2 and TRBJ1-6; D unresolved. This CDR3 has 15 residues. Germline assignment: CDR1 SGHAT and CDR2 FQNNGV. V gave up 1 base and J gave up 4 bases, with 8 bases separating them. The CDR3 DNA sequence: TGTGCCAGCAGCTTAGGCCGGGATTATAATTCACCCCTCCACTTT. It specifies CASSLGRDYNSPLHF.

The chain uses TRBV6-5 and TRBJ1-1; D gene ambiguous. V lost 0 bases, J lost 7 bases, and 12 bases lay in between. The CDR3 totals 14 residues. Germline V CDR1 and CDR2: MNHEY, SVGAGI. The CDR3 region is CASSYSEASGEAFF. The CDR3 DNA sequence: TGTGCCAGCAGTTACTCGGAGGCAAGTGGTGAAGCTTTCTTT.

The CDR3 sequence is CSASQGSWQKQFF. The CDR3 nucleotides are TGCAGTGCTAGTCAGGGGTCCTGGCAGAAGCAGTTCTTC. The gene calls are TRBV20-1 and TRBJ2-1; D perhaps matches TRBD1 (6 bases). The CDR3 sequence is 13 residues long. The germline V gene has CDR1 DFQATT and CDR2 SNEGSKA (reference sequence). Trimming shortened V by 3 bases and J by 11 bases, and 17 bases separated the two germline ends.

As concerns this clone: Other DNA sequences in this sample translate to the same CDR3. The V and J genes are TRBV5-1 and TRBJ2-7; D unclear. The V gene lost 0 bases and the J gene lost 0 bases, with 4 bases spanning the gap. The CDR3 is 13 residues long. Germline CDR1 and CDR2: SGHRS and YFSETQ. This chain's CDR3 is CASSLAGSYEQYF. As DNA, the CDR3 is TGCGCCAGCAGCTTGGCCGGCTCCTACGAGCAGTACTTC.